Reported below is one T cell receptor beta chain. The antigen is unknown. With 60 Vbeta and 13 Jbeta primers, the PCR was carried out. The assay was immunoSEQ multiplex PCR, and TCRdb's table has in-frame clones only and misses some. This sample has fewer than 140,000 clones; roughly four fifths occur once, and the top ten carry under 7.5%. The data are from a study of cytomegalovirus exposure and HLA in healthy donors. General study findings and limits: In a later analysis, HLA-associated TCR beta chains were more clonally expanded than equally common others. A missense DCLRE1C variant was associated with V- and J-gene trimming of TCR beta chains in a later analysis, and an independent cohort replicated the association.

Trimming pared 6 bases from V and 5 bases from J, leaving 14 bases between. CDR1 is MNHEY, CDR2 SVGAGI, per germline. The CDR3 totals 14 residues. The chain joins TRBV6-5 to TRBJ2-1, with TRBD1 as a possible D gene (6 bases). Sequencing used PBMCs. The sequence was obtained from a woman in her forties or fifties in good health and CMV-seropositive. CDR3 DNA: TGTGCCAGCAGAAACCGGGACAAGCACAATGAGCAGTTCTTC. It codes for CASRNRDKHNEQFF.